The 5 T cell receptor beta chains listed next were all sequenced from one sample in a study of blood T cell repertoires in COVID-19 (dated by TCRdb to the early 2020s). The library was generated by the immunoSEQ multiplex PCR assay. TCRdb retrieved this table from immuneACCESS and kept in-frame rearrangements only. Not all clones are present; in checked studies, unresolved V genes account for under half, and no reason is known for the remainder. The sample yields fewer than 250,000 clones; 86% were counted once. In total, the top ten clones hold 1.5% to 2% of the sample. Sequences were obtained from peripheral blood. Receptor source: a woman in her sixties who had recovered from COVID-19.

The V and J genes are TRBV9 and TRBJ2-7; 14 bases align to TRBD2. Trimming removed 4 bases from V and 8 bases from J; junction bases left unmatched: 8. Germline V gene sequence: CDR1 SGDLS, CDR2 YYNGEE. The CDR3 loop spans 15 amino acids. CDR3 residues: CASSLTGTSGGKQYF. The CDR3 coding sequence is TGTGCCAGCAGCTTAACCGGGACTAGCGGGGGTAAGCAGTACTTC.

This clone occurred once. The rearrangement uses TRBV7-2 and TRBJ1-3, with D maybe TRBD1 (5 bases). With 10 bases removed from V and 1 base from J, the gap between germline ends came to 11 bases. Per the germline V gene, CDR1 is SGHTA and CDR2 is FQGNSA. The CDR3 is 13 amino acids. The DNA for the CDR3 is TGTGCCACAGGGTTTCAGTCTGGAAACACCATATATTTT. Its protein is CATGFQSGNTIYF.

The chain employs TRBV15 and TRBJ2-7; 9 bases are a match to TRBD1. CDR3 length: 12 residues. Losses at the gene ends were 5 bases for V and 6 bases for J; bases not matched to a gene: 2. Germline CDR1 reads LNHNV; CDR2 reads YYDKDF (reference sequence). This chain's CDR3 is CATSGQGSEQYF. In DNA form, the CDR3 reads TGTGCCACCAGCGGACAGGGGAGCGAGCAGTACTTC.

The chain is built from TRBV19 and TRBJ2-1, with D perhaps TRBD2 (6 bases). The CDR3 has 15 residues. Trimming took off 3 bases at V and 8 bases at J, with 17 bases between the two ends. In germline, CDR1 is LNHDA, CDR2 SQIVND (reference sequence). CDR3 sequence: CASSIGGVWFDEQFF. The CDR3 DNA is TGTGCCAGTAGTATCGGGGGAGTTTGGTTCGATGAGCAGTTCTTC.

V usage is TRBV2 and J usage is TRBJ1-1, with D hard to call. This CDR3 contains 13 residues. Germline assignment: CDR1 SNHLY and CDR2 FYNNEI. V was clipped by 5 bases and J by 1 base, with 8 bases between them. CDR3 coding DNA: TGTGCCAGCAGTAGCGAGGCGAACACTGAAGCTTTCTTT. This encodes CASSSEANTEAFF.